The clone carrying this TCR beta chain came up many times. There were TCR beta CDR3 regions amplified from RNA transcripts. During a first-round RT-PCR of the TCR CDR3, the HTBI primer set was used. TCRdb fed the multiplex PCR reads into MiXCR, producing one record per CDR3 protein. The table records 650,000 to 750,000 distinct CDR3 sequences, around 13% of them present only once. The ends lost 1 base at V and 4 bases at J; junction bases unmatched: 3. CDR1 is SGHAT and CDR2 is FQNNGV in the germline V gene. This CDR3 is built from 15 residues. This specimen belongs to a study of T cells in Graves' hyperthyroidism and ophthalmopathy. Fresh peripheral blood, 10 ml, yielded the PBMCs.

Specimen: blood. The V and J genes are TRBV11-2 and TRBJ2-7; TRBD2 matches 11 bases. The sequence derives from a woman aged 18-35 years with Graves' hyperthyroidism. CDR3 protein: CASSLVSSGRYEQYF. DNA of the CDR3: TGTGCCAGCAGCTTAGTCTCTAGCGGGAGGTACGAGCAGTACTTC.